What follows describes a single TCR beta chain. Deletions cut 1 base from V and 0 bases from J, with 8 bases between. The length of the CDR3 is 16 residues. The V gene's germline CDR1 is SGHDT and CDR2 YYEEEE. Sequencing was at deep level. Replicate sorted-subset PCRs were loaded with around 200 ng DNA, 30,000 or so T cell genomes. Clones were read by immunoSEQ multiplex PCR, and TCRdb kept only the in-frame ones, dropping some. The data hold a few million clones, with about 94% observed a single time. The sample comes from a study of shared clonotypes between healthy human individuals. This sequence originates from a young man in good health. The V call is TRBV5-6, the J call TRBJ1-6, with a possible D match to TRBD1 (5 bases). Sequenced input: naive CD4+ T cells sorted from blood. The subset is: CD45RA+ positively selected. The CDR3 protein is CASSLSDSSYNSPLHF. CDR3 in DNA: TGTGCCAGCAGCTTGTCCGACAGCTCCTATAATTCACCCCTCCACTTT.